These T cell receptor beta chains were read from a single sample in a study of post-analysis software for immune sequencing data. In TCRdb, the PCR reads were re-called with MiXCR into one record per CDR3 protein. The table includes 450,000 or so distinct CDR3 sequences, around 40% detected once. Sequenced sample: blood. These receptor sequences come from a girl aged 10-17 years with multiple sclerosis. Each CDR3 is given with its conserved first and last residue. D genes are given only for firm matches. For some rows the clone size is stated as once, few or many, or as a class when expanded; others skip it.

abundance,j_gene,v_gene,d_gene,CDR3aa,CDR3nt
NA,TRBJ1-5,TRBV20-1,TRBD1,CSASRGQGFGQPQHF,TGCAGTGCTAGCCGGGGACAGGGGTTCGGTCAGCCCCAGCATTTT
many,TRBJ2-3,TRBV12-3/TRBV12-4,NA,CASSFNLNTDTQYF,TGTGCCAGCAGTTTCAACCTAAACACAGATACGCAGTATTTT
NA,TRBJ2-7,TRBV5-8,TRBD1,CASSLNRGLSYEQYF,TGTGCCAGCAGCTTGAACAGGGGGCTCTCCTACGAGCAGTACTTC
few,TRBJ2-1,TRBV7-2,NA,CASSLASSGNEQFF,TGTGCCAGCAGCTTAGCGTCCAGCGGGAATGAGCAGTTCTTC
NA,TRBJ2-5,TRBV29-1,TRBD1,CSVDGQEETQYF,TGCAGCGTTGATGGACAGGAGGAGACCCAGTACTTC
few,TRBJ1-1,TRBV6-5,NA,CASVRGQYPNTEAFF,TGTGCCAGCGTCCGGGGGCAGTACCCGAACACTGAAGCTTTCTTT
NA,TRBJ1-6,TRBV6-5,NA,CASSQTGSYNSPLHF,TGTGCCAGCAGCCAGACAGGCTCCTATAATTCACCCCTCCACTTT
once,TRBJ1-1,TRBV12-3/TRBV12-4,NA,CASSFNSQAFF,TGTGCCAGCAGTTTTAACTCCCAAGCTTTCTTT
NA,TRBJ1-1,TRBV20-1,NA,CSAMGGWNTEAFF,TGCAGTGCTATGGGAGGGTGGAACACTGAAGCTTTCTTT
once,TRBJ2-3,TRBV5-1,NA,CASSLGFRAGLVTDTQYF,TGCGCCAGCAGCCTTGGATTCAGGGCGGGCCTCGTCACAGATACGCAGTATTTT
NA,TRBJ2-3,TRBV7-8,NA,CASSSRDRGSSTDTQYF,TGTGCCAGCAGCTCTCGGGATCGCGGGTCTAGCACAGATACGCAGTATTTT
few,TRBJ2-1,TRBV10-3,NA,CAISESTRAGRFF,TGTGCCATCAGTGAGTCGACTCGGGCAGGACGGTTCTTC
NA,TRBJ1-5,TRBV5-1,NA,CASAPTEGQPQHF,TGCGCCAGCGCCCCCACAGAGGGTCAGCCCCAGCATTTT
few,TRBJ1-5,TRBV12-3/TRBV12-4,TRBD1,CASSKTGTGSNQPQHF,TGTGCCAGCAGCAAAACAGGGACAGGTAGCAATCAGCCCCAGCATTTT
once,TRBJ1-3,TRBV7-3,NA,CASSLSSGTSTIYF,TGTGCCAGCAGCTTAAGCAGTGGAACAAGCACCATATATTTT
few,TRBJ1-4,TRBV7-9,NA,CASSLDRVQEKLFF,TGTGCCAGCAGCTTAGACAGGGTGCAGGAAAAACTGTTTTTT
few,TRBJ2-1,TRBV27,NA,CASSRNTGNNEQFF,TGTGCCAGCAGCCGAAATACAGGGAACAATGAGCAGTTCTTC
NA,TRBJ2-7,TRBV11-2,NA,CASSPVGTRGSDYEQYF,TGTGCCAGCAGCCCGGTGGGTACGCGGGGCTCCGACTACGAGCAGTACTTC
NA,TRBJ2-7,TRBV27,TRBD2,CASSFGASGSYEQYF,TGTGCCAGCAGTTTCGGGGCTAGCGGGAGTTACGAGCAGTACTTC
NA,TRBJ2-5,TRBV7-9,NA,CASSRPEGSQETQYF,TGTGCCAGCAGCCGACCGGAGGGTTCCCAAGAGACCCAGTACTTC
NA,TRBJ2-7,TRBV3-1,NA,CASSQGSVHEQYF,TGTGCCAGCAGCCAAGGGTCGGTTCACGAGCAGTACTTC
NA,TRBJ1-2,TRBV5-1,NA,CASSLENYGYTF,TGCGCCAGCAGCTTGGAGAACTATGGCTACACCTTC
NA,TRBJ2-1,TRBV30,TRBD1,CAWSEFRDSEQFF,TGTGCCTGGAGTGAATTCCGGGACAGCGAGCAGTTCTTC
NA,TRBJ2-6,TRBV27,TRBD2,CASSLRGLRVLTF,TGTGCCAGCAGTTTGAGGGGACTACGCGTCCTGACTTTC
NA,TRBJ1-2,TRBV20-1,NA,CSARSPTEVTYGYTF,TGCAGTGCCCGGAGCCCCACGGAGGTGACCTATGGCTACACCTTC
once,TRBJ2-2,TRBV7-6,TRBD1,CASSSTGTGITGELFF,TGTGCCAGCAGCTCGACCGGGACAGGGATTACCGGGGAGCTGTTTTTT
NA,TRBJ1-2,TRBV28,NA,CASSLILPNYGYTF,TGTGCCAGCAGTTTGATACTCCCTAACTATGGCTACACCTTC
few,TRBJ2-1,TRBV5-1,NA,CASSLVTAEYNEQFF,TGCGCCAGCAGCTTGGTAACAGCGGAATACAATGAGCAGTTCTTC
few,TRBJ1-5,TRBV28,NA,CASSYPGNSNQPQHF,TGTGCCAGCAGTTACCCCGGGAATTCAAATCAGCCCCAGCATTTT
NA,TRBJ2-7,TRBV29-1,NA,CSVEDRNGAKSYEQYF,TGCAGCGTTGAAGACCGTAACGGAGCCAAGTCCTACGAGCAGTACTTC
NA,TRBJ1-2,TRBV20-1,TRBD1,CSASPYRGPSRGYTF,TGCAGTGCTAGTCCTTACAGGGGGCCTTCTCGTGGCTACACCTTC
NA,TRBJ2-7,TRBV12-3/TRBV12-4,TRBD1,CASSLPLGTGLSEQYF,TGTGCCAGCAGTCTACCACTGGGGACAGGGCTCTCCGAGCAGTACTTC
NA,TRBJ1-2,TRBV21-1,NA,CASSKAGRGYTF,TGTGCCAGCAGCAAAGCAGGGCGTGGCTACACCTTC
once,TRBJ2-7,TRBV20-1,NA,CSAKDPSGSYEQYF,TGCAGTGCTAAAGACCCCTCCGGATCCTACGAGCAGTACTTC
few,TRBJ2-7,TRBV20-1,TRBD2,CSAITGGDHEQYF,TGCAGTGCTATAACGGGAGGCGACCACGAGCAGTACTTC
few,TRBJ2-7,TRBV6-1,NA,CASSRGDTYEQYF,TGTGCCAGCAGTCGAGGGGATACCTACGAGCAGTACTTC
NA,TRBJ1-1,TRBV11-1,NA,CASSLTGYMNTEAFF,TGTGCCAGCAGCTTAACAGGTTACATGAACACTGAAGCTTTCTTT
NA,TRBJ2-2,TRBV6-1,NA,CASSEFGANTGELFF,TGTGCCAGCAGTGAATTTGGGGCGAACACCGGGGAGCTGTTTTTT
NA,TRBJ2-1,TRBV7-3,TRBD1,CASSYGQGWDNEQFF,TGTGCCAGCAGCTACGGACAGGGATGGGACAATGAGCAGTTCTTC
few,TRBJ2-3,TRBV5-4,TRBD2,CASRPGLAARSRSTDTQYF,TGTGCCAGCAGACCGGGACTAGCTGCTAGATCCCGTTCCACAGATACGCAGTATTTT
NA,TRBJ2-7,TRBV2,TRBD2,CASKREGPHEQYF,TGTGCCAGCAAGCGGGAGGGCCCCCACGAGCAGTACTTC
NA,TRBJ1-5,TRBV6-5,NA,CASRSSPGPNQPQHF,TGTGCCAGCAGGTCCTCCCCAGGGCCAAATCAGCCCCAGCATTTT
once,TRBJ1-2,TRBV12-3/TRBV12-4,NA,CASSLRSSNYGYTF,TGTGCCAGCAGTTTAAGGAGTTCTAACTATGGCTACACCTTC
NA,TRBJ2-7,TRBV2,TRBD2,CASSRDYSSYEQYF,TGTGCCAGCAGTCGGGACTATAGCTCCTACGAGCAGTACTTC
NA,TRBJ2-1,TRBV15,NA,CATSRDRAHFYNEQFF,TGTGCCACCAGCAGAGATCGGGCGCACTTCTACAATGAGCAGTTCTTC
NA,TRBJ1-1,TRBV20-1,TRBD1,CGLEGQPNTEAFF,TGCGGCTTAGAGGGACAGCCTAACACTGAAGCTTTCTTT
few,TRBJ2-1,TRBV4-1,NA,CASSQEGTLAGEDQFF,TGCGCCAGCAGCCAAGAAGGGACATTGGCGGGAGAAGATCAGTTCTTC
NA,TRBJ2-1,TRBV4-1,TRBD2,CASSLPGGRASYNEQFF,TGCGCCAGCAGCCTCCCCGGCGGGAGGGCCTCCTACAATGAGCAGTTCTTC
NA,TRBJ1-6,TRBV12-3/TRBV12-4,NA,CASSLTDSPRHF,TGTGCCAGCAGTTTAACGGATTCACCCCGCCACTTT
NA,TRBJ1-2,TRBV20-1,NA,CSAGTPGSWVYTF,TGCAGTGCTGGGACACCAGGGAGTTGGGTCTACACCTTC
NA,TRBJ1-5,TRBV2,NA,CASTDPNQPQHF,TGTGCCAGCACCGACCCCAATCAGCCCCAGCATTTT
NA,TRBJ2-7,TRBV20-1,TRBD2,CSARLLAGAGHEQYF,TGCAGTGCCCGACTTCTAGCGGGAGCTGGCCACGAGCAGTACTTC
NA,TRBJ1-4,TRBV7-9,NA,CTSAQTVATNEKLFF,TGTACCAGCGCTCAGACAGTTGCAACTAATGAAAAACTGTTTTTT